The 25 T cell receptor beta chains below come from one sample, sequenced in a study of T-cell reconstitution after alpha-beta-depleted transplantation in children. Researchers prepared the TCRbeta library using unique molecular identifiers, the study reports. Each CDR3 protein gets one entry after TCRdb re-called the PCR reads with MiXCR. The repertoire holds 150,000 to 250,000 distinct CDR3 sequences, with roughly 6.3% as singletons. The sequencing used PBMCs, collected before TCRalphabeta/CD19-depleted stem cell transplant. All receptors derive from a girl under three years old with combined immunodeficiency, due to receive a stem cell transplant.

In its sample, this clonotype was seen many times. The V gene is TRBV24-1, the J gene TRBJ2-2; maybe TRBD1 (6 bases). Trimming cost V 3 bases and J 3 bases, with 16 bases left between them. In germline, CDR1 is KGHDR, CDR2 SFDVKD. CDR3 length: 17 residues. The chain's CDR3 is CATSDTRRGHYTGELFF. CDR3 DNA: TGTGCCACCAGTGATACTCGAAGGGGACATTACACCGGGGAGCTGTTTTTT.

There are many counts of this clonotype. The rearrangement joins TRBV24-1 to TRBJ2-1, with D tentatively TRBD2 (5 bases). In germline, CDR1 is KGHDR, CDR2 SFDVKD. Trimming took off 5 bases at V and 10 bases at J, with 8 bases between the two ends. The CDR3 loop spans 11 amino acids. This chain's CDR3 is CATSVGLEQFF. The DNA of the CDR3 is TGTGCCACCAGTGTTGGACTCGAGCAGTTCTTC.

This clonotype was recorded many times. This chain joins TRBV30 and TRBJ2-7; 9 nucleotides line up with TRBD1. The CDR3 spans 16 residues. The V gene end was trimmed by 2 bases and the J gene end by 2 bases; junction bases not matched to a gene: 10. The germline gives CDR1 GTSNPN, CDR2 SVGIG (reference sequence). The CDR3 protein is CAWSLGQGLSAYEQYF. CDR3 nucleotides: TGTGCCTGGAGTTTGGGACAGGGCTTAAGTGCCTACGAGCAGTACTTC.

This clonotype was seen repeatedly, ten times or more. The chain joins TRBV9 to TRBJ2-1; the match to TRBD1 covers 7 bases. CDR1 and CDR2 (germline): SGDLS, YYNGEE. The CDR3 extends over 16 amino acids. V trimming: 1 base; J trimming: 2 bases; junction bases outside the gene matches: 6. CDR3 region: CASSVITDRPYNEQFF. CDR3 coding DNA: TGTGCCAGCAGCGTAATTACGGACAGGCCCTACAATGAGCAGTTCTTC. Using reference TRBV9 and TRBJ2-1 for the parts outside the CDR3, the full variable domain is DSGVTQTPKHLITATGQRVTLRCSPRSGDLSVYWYQQSLDQGLQFLIQYYNGEERAKGNILERFSAQQFPDLHSELNLSSLELGDSALYFCASSVITDRPYNEQFFGPGTRLTVL.

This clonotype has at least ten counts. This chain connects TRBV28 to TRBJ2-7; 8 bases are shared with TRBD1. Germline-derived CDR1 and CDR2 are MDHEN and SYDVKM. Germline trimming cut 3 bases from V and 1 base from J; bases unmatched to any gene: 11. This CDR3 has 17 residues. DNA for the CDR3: TGTGCCAGCAGTTTTGACATTGCAGGGGGCGATTCCTACGAGCAGTACTTC. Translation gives CASSFDIAGGDSYEQYF.

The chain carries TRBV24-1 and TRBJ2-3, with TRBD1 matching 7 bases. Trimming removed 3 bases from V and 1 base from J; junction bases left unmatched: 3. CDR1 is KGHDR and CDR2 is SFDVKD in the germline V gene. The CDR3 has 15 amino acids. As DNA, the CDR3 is TGTGCCACCAGTGATCATACAGGGGGCACAGATACGCAGTATTTT. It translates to CATSDHTGGTDTQYF.

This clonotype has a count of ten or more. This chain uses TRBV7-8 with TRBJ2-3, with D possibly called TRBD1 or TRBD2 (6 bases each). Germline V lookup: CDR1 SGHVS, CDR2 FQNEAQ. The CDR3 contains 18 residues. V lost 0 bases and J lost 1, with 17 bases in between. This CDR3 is CASSLAWGAPAGTDTQYF. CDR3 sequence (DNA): TGTGCCAGCAGCTTAGCTTGGGGGGCCCCGGCGGGCACAGATACGCAGTATTTT.

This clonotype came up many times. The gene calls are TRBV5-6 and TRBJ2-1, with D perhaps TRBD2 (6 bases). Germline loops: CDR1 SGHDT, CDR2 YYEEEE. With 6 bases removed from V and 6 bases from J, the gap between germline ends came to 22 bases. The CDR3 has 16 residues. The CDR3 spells CASIPGGRLISNEQFF. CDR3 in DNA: TGTGCCAGCATCCCAGGAGGGCGGCTTATCTCCAATGAGCAGTTCTTC.

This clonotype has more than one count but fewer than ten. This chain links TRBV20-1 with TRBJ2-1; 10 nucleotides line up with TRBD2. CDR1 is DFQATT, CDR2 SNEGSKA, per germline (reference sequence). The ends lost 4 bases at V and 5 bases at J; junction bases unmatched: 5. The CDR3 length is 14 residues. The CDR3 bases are TGCAGTGCTAAGCGGGAGGGTACGGACAATGAGCAGTTCTTC. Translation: CSAKREGTDNEQFF.

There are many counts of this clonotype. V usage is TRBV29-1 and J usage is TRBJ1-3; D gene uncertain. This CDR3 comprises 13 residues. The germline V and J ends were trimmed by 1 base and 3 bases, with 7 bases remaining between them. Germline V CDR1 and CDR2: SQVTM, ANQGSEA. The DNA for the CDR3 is TGCAGCGTTGAAGCTCTCAATGGAAACACCATATATTTT. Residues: CSVEALNGNTIYF.

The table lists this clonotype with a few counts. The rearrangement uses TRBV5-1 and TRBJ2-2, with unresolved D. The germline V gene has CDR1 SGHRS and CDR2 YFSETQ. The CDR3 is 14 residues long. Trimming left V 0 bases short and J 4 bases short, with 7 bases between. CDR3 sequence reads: CASSLEGRTGELFF. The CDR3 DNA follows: TGCGCCAGCAGCTTGGAGGGCCGCACCGGGGAGCTGTTTTTT.

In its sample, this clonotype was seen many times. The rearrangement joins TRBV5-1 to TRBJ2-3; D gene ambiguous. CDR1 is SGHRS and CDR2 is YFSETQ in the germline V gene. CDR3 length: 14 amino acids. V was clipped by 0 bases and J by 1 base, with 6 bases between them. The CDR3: CASSLAVRTDTQYF. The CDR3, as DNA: TGCGCCAGCAGCTTGGCGGTACGCACAGATACGCAGTATTTT.

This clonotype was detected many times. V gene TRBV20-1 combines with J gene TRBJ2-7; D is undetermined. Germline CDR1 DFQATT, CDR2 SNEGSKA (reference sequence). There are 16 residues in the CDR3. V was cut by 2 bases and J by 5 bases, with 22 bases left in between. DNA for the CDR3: TGCAGTGCTAGAAATGCTAGGACCTCTTTTACAAACGAGCAGTACTTC. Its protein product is CSARNARTSFTNEQYF.

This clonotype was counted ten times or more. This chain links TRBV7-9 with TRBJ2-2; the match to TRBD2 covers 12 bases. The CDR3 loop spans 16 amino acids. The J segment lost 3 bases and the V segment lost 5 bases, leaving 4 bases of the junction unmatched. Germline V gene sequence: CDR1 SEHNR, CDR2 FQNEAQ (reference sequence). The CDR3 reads CASSPTSGSDTGELFF. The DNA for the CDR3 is TGTGCCAGCAGCCCGACTAGCGGGAGCGACACCGGGGAGCTGTTTTTT.

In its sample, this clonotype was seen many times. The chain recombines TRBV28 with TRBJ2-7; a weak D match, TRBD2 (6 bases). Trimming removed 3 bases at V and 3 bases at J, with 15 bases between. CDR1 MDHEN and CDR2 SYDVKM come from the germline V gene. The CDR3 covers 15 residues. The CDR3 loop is CASSLGGWGYYEQYF. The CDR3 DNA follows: TGTGCCAGCAGTTTGGGAGGTTGGGGTTACTACGAGCAGTACTTC.

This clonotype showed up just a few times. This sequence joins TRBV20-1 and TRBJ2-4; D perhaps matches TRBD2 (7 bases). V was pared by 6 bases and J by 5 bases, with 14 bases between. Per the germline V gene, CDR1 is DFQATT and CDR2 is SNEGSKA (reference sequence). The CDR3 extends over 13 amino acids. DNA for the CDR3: TGCAGTGCCCCTAGGGGGGGACAAAACATTCAGTACTTC. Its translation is CSAPRGGQNIQYF.

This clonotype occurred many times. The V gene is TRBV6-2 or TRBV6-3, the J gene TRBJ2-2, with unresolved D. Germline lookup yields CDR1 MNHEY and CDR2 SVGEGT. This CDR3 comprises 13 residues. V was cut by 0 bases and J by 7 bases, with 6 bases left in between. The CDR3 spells CASSYSAVGELFF. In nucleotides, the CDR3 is TGTGCCAGCAGTTACTCTGCGGTCGGGGAGCTGTTTTTT.

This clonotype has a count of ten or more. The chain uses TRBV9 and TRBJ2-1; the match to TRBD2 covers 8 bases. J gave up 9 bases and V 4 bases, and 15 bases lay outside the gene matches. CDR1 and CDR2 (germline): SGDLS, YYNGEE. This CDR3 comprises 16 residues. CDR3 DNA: TGTGCCAGCAGCCCCTCCACGGGAGGGCCTGAGGTTGAGCAGTTCTTC. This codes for CASSPSTGGPEVEQFF.

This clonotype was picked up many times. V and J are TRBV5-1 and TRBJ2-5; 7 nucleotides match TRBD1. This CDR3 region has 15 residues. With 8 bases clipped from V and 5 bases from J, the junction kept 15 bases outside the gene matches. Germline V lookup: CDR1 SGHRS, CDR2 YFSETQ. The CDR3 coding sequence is TGCGCCAGTGCGCCCTTACAGGGGACAGTGGAGACCCAGTACTTC. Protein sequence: CASAPLQGTVETQYF.

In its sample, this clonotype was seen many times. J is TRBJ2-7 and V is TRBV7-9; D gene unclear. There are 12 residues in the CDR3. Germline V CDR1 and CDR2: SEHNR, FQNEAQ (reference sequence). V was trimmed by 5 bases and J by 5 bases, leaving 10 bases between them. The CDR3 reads CASSPSSDEQYF. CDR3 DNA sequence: TGTGCCAGCAGCCCGTCATCGGACGAGCAGTACTTC. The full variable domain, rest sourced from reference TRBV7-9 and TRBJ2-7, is DTGVSQNPRHKITKRGQNVTFRCDPISEHNRLYWYRQTLGQGPEFLTYFQNEAQLEKSRLLSDRFSAERPKGSFSTLEIQRTEQGDSAMYLCASSPSSDEQYFGPGTRLTVT.

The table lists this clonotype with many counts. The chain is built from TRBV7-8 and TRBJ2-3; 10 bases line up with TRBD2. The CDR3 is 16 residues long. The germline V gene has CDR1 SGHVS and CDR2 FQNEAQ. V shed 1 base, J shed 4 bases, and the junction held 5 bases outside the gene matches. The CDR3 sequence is CASSLEREGGADTQYF. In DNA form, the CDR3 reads TGTGCCAGCAGCTTAGAGCGGGAGGGCGGAGCAGATACGCAGTATTTT.

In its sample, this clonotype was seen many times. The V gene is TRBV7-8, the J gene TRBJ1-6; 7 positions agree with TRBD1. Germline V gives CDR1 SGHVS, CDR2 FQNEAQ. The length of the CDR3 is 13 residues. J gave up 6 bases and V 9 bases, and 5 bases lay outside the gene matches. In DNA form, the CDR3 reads TGTGCCAGTGCAGGGGGAAGTAATTCACCCCTCCACTTT. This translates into CASAGGSNSPLHF.

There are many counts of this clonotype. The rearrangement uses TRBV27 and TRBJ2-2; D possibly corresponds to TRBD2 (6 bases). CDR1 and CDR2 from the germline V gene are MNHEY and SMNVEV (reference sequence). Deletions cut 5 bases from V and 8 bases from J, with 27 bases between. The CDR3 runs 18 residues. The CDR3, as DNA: TGTGCCAGCAGTAACTACCCTGGGACTTCTCATAAGGTTGGGGAGCTGTTTTTT. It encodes CASSNYPGTSHKVGELFF.

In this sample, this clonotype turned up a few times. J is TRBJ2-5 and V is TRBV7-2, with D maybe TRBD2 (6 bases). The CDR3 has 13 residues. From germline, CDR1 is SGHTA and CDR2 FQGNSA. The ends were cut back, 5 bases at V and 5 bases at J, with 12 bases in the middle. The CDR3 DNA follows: TGTGCCAGCAGCCTGACTAGGAGGGAGACCCAGTACTTC. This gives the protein CASSLTRRETQYF.

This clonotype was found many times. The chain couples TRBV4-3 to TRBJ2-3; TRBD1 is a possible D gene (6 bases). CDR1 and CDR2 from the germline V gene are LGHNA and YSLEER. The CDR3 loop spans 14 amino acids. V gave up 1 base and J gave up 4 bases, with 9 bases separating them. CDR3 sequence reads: CASSQGRGPDTQYF. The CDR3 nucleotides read TGCGCCAGCAGCCAAGGCAGGGGTCCAGATACGCAGTATTTT.